The entry below describes one TCR beta chain. The antigen is undetermined. This specimen belongs to a study of T cells in Graves' hyperthyroidism and ophthalmopathy. Turning to the study itself: Peripheral blood was acquired at first diagnosis, ahead of any therapy whatsoever.

Clinicians diagnosed patients from clinical symptoms, serum thyroxine and TRAb, thyroid ultrasound and orbital computed tomography. Per germline, CDR1 SGHDT and CDR2 YYEEEE. This CDR3 region has 16 residues. V lost 0 bases, J lost 2 bases, and 13 bases lay in between. Findings of the study overall: In validation, the model predicted ophthalmopathy. These predictions came a median roughly six months before onset.

Amplified TCR beta CDR3 regions derived from RNA transcripts. Researchers ran a first-round RT-PCR on the TCR CDR3 using the HTBI primer set. From the multiplex PCR reads, TCRdb called clonotypes with MiXCR, one entry per CDR3 protein. Of 600,000 to 750,000 distinct CDR3 sequences in the sample, about 18% are singletons; the top ten hold roughly 16%. The source is a man aged 45-65 years with Graves' hyperthyroidism. The source material was blood. The rearrangement joins TRBV5-6 to TRBJ2-3; D might be TRBD1 (6 bases). CDR3 region: CASSLGTDRFTDTQYF. The DNA of the CDR3 is TGTGCCAGCAGCTTGGGGACGGACAGATTCACAGATACGCAGTATTTT.